Below, 3 T cell receptor beta chains from the same sample are listed, as sequenced in a study of graft-versus-host responses after intestinal transplantation. The assay was immunoSEQ multiplex PCR, and TCRdb's table has in-frame clones only and misses some. The table includes about 15,000 clones, about 67% detected once. Graft tissue was processed to release intraepithelial and lamina propria lymphocytes. This specimen was ileum tissue, taken 14 days after transplant. The receptors originated from a human patient who received an intestinal transplant, so some T cells may come from the graft donor.

The chain is built from TRBV6-1 and TRBJ1-1; D ambiguous. V was shortened by 1 base and J by 0 bases, with 6 bases between the two germline ends. CDR3 size: 14 residues. Per germline, CDR1 MNHNS and CDR2 SASEGT. The CDR3 region has the DNA TGTGCCAGCAGTGAAGTGCGTATGAACACTGAAGCTTTCTTT. Translated: CASSEVRMNTEAFF.

The V and J genes are TRBV27 and TRBJ2-5; possible D gene TRBD1, 5 bases. The J call could be wrong; TRBJ2-7 is a better fit for the DNA end. The length of the CDR3 is 17 residues. The germline V gene encodes CDR1 MNHEY and CDR2 SMNVEV (reference sequence). CDR3 amino acids: CASSFVPRQSKTYEQYF. DNA for the CDR3: TGTGCCAGCAGTTTCGTTCCGCGACAGAGTAAGACCTACGAGCAGTACTTC.

The chain uses TRBV4-1 and TRBJ2-1; TRBD2 matches at 8 bases. The germline V gene encodes CDR1 MGHRA and CDR2 YSYEKL. V gave up 0 bases and J gave up 7 bases; unmatched junction bases: 8. There are 16 residues in the CDR3. The DNA of the CDR3 is TGCGCCAGCAGCCAAGAGGCGGTAGCGGGGAGGAATGAGCAGTTCTTC. Translating it yields CASSQEAVAGRNEQFF.